The clone carrying this T cell receptor (beta chain) has a count of ten or more. This CDR3 spans 15 amino acids. V lost 2 bases, J lost 5 bases, and 6 bases stayed unmatched. Per the germline V gene, CDR1 is DFQATT and CDR2 is SNEGSKA (reference sequence). This sample is part of a study of glioma-infiltrating T cells. TCR alpha and beta CDR3 regions were amplified from RNA using iRepertoire nested multiplex PCR. One entry per CDR3 protein, called by TCRdb with MiXCR from the multiplex PCR reads. The sample includes about 190,000 distinct CDR3 sequences, roughly 32% of them seen just once. This receptor was identified in a human donor with low-grade glioma or glioblastoma, undergoing nonglioma brain surgery, or in good health (not recorded which). Sequenced material: glioma tissue, nonneoplastic brain tissue, or PBMCs (not recorded which). The V gene is TRBV20-1, the J gene TRBJ2-1; 10 bases are a match to TRBD2. CDR3 DNA: TGCAGTGCTAGACCTACTAGCGGGACCAACAATGAGCAGTTCTTC. Encoded protein: CSARPTSGTNNEQFF.